This TCR beta chain was recorded in a study of STAT5B mutations in CD4+ large granular lymphocyte leukemia. Study observations and caveats: 8/27 top patient clones versus 2/35 control clones were TRBV06-family.

This CDR3 comprises 13 residues. V was shortened by 1 base and J by 9 bases, with 13 bases between the two germline ends. CDR1 is SSHAT and CDR2 is FNYEAQ in the germline V gene (reference sequence). Of note for this clone: The antigen is unknown.

Profiled with immunoSEQ multiplex PCR; TCRdb holds only in-frame clones, not every one. The repertoire holds about 30,000 clones, with approximately 80% as singletons. Source material: CD4+ T cells from blood buffy coats. The rearrangement uses TRBV7-7 and TRBJ2-7, with a possible D match to TRBD2 (5 bases). This receptor was obtained from a human donor in good health. CDR3 nucleotide sequence: TGTGCCAGCAGCTTAGGATCCCGGGAAGTGCAGTACTTC. It translates to CASSLGSREVQYF.